This TCR beta chain was recovered during a study of shared clonotypes between healthy human individuals. General study points: Larger richness was generally estimated for naive than memory subsets.

The CDR3 length is 16 residues. Trimming at V came to 5 bases and at J to 3 bases, leaving 13 bases not matched to a gene. The V gene's germline CDR1 is MNHEY and CDR2 SMNVEV (reference sequence). Naive CD8 cells lacked CD45RO, underwent positive selection for CCR7 and left out terminally differentiated effector memory CD45RA+ cells. DNA at about 210 ng, about 30,000 T cell genomes, went into sorted-subset replicate PCRs. Clones were sequenced by immunoSEQ multiplex PCR, and TCRdb holds only the in-frame ones, with some missing. The sample lists about 2.1 million clones; 80% to 95% were seen once. As concerns this clone: The antigen remains undetermined.

The V gene is TRBV27, the J gene TRBJ2-7, with 7 nucleotides matching TRBD1. Sequenced material: naive CD8+ T cells from PBMCs. This TCR came from a man between 18 and 29 years old in good health. Some clones in this sample may be carry-over from other donors' samples. This CDR3 is CASSPSLGQNYYEQYF. Written as DNA, the CDR3 is TGTGCCAGCAGTCCATCCCTGGGACAGAATTACTACGAGCAGTACTTC.